This T cell receptor (beta chain) is from a study of shared clonotypes between healthy human individuals (TCRdb year 2020). Concerning the study at large: A few men and two women, aged 18 to 49 years, made up the cohort. For each donor, CD4 naive and CD4 memory were each given three plates, CD8 naive was given two plates, and CD8 memory was given one plate. The study deeply sequenced blood TCR repertoires of several healthy adults to estimate repertoire size and the extent of clonotype sharing between individuals. To increase sequencing depth and limit assay-specific biases, TCR repertoire library preparation and sequencing were carried out by different laboratories using diverse techniques. Each donor's leukapheresis produced roughly between roughly 0.85 and 10 billion PBMCs.

Study-wide conclusions, independent of this receptor: Even with the large sequencing depth, rarefaction of the sorted-subset datasets indicated that sequencing was incomplete. The small number of donors limited the genetic and exposure-history diversity represented. When four donors were compared, the shared fraction of clonotypes was around 5% for naive CD4, more than 3% for naive CD8, roughly 2.3% for memory CD4, and 0.4% for memory CD8. Pairwise subsampling indicated that sequencing depth was expected to affect the degree of clonotype sharing among donors. Sampling was limited to blood, and TCR repertoires in tissue likely differ from TCR repertoires in blood. Higher generation probabilities were observed for clonotypes shared by all four sorted-subset donors than for non-shared clonotypes. Estimated clonotype richness was generally larger for naive than for memory subsets.

CDR1 WSHSY and CDR2 SAAADI are derived from the germline V gene. V and J are truncated by 0 bases and 3 bases respectively, leaving an intervening sequence of 8 bases. Reading from cysteine to phenylalanine, the CDR3 counts 14 amino acids. CDR3 DNA is the only sequence kept; it has 42 bases, read in frame from the first base. Concerning this clone: Its binding antigen is unknown. Base qualities are not provided; no much larger clone lies one nucleotide away.

Using the deep immunoSEQ assay, TCR CDR3 regions were amplified from genomic DNA by multiplex PCR. Extracted genomic DNA from each cell subset was spread evenly across all wells of several immunoSEQ 96-well plates, with each plate serving as a replicate. For sorted subsets, each replicate PCR was loaded with 150 to 250 ng genomic DNA, equivalent to roughly 30,000 T cell genomes. The purified libraries were quantified using a Qubit 3.0 fluorometer, sized with a Bioanalyzer 2100, and then quantified again using the KAPA Library Quantification kit. A separate single-read 150-cycle Illumina NextSeq 550 flow cell was used to sequence each immunoSEQ 96-well plate. The paper's data handling went like this. Because the immunoSEQ output held only junctional sequences and lacked quality scores, the filtering could not match the filtering applied to full-length reads. Sequences were annotated with PyIR, a Python wrapper for IgBLAST v1.9, and V/J genes and CDR3 were assigned using IMGT germline references. Reads were filtered out if the reads had weak V/J assignments (E-value above 1e-6), no CDR3, stop codons, out-of-frame junctions, or ambiguous translated residues. V3J clonotypes were defined as sequences sharing the same inferred V gene, J gene, and CDR3 amino acid sequence. The percentage overlap between two repertoires was calculated by dividing the number of shared unique clonotypes by the size of the smaller repertoire. RTK rarefaction, the Chao1 estimator, and Recon v2.1 estimates of unobserved clonotypes were used to assess repertoire richness. Generation probabilities for all TCRbeta clonotypes obtained by the gDNA method from a handful of donors were computed using OLGA. TCRdb took this table from immuneACCESS and kept in-frame rearrangements with V and J called. Such tables lack part of the clones; where checked against another copy, unresolved V genes explain under half of the gap, and the rest is unexplained. Clone size and the V and J calls come from that table; the DNA yielded D and trimming. This sample gives over 750,000 clones in total; just over 95% of them show up just once. The top ten constitute over 0.2% of the sample.

CD8 naive samples were CD45RO-negative cells positively selected for CCR7, giving a CD45RA+CCR7+ population that excluded TemRA cells. Healthy HIV-negative adults with no recently reported acute infections or vaccinations were included as donors. Only Caucasian adults living in Nashville, Tennessee, USA were represented among the donors. After blood collection by leukapheresis, PBMCs were isolated using Ficoll-Histopaque density gradient centrifugation and then cryopreserved in the vapor phase of liquid nitrogen. Analytical flow cytometry was used to check the purity and quantity of every magnetically sorted T cell population. From each sorted fraction, genomic DNA was isolated and quantified by UV absorbance on a Nanodrop 2000c.

This receptor chain uses TRBV10-2 and TRBJ1-2; the D gene is not confidently resolved. The receptor was isolated from a man aged 30-40 years in good health. Sequencing was done on a sample of naive CD8+ T cells sorted from blood. Read against the paper, the sample's cell subset or site label means: CD45RA+CCR7+. DNA sequence: TGCGCCAGCAGTGAGTCAGGGATGCACTATGGCTACACCTTC. Its protein product is CASSESGMHYGYTF.